This TCR beta chain stems from a study of blood T cell repertoires in COVID-19. In the study overall: The United States, Italy and Spain supplied acute and convalescent COVID-19 samples.

The protocol was immunoSEQ multiplex PCR, while the TCRdb copy is restricted to in-frame clones and leaves out a portion. The sample holds 70,000 to 100,000 clones, 80% to 90% seen once. J lost 4 bases, V lost 4 bases, and 15 bases had no gene match. The CDR3 runs to 17 residues. Germline values: CDR1 SGHDT, CDR2 YYEEEE. Sequencing used peripheral blood. The V and J genes are TRBV5-6 and TRBJ1-1; 8 bases match TRBD1. The clonotype comes from a woman aged 70-85 years with acute or convalescent COVID-19. CDR3 protein: CASSTTGALKRGTEAFF. CDR3 bases: TGTGCCAGCAGCACGACAGGGGCCCTGAAAAGGGGCACTGAAGCTTTCTTT.